A selection of T cell receptor beta chains follows, all from one sample in a study of cytomegalovirus exposure and HLA in healthy donors. The data were produced by immunoSEQ multiplex PCR, yet TCRdb's version contains in-frame clones alone and is incomplete. There are around 92,000 clones in the sample; about four fifths occur only once, and roughly 3.8% lies in the top ten. The sequenced sample consisted of PBMCs. These receptors were collected from a female donor in good health and CMV-seropositive. The conserved cysteine and the conserved F or W are not part of the CDR3 here. The order of the fields is clone size, V gene, CDR3 protein. Some rows mark clone size as missing; the rest say once, few, many or name a class of expanded clone.

clone size: NA
V gene: TRBV30
CDR3 protein: AWWEGGGTEAF

clone size: NA
V gene: TRBV7-7
CDR3 protein: ASSSQGAGRTGELF

clone size: NA
V gene: TRBV5-1
CDR3 protein: ASSPSAGSSYNEQF

clone size: NA
V gene: TRBV9
CDR3 protein: ASSAQRGIQY

clone size: NA
V gene: TRBV10-2
CDR3 protein: ASSELGQGAFHEQY

clone size: NA
V gene: TRBV5-1
CDR3 protein: ASSFATGLTDTQY

clone size: once
V gene: TRBV30
CDR3 protein: AWAWTGRTGELF

clone size: NA
V gene: TRBV9
CDR3 protein: ASSVAGRETQY

clone size: NA
V gene: TRBV29-1
CDR3 protein: SVEADWTGKETQY

clone size: NA
V gene: TRBV5-1
CDR3 protein: ASSWGTGSATEAF

clone size: once
V gene: TRBV5-1
CDR3 protein: ASSFRDAARGYT

clone size: once
V gene: TRBV23-1
CDR3 protein: ASSQSTEGEQF

clone size: NA
V gene: TRBV14
CDR3 protein: ASSQAYRTTNEKLF

clone size: NA
V gene: TRBV5-1
CDR3 protein: ASSTTGGHTGELF

clone size: NA
V gene: TRBV5-1
CDR3 protein: ASSLQGVGTEAF

clone size: NA
V gene: TRBV4-1
CDR3 protein: ASSQAEDEQF

clone size: NA
V gene: TRBV9
CDR3 protein: ASSAVQGATGELF

clone size: NA
V gene: TRBV28
CDR3 protein: ASSKQQPQH

clone size: NA
V gene: TRBV7-9
CDR3 protein: ASSPDIESTEAF

clone size: NA
V gene: TRBV30
CDR3 protein: AWQGTVSYEQY

clone size: NA
V gene: TRBV9
CDR3 protein: ASSLQGHTGELF

clone size: once
V gene: TRBV30
CDR3 protein: AWTPGNDLIQF

clone size: NA
V gene: TRBV9
CDR3 protein: ASSGDRSDSYNEQF

clone size: NA
V gene: TRBV7-9
CDR3 protein: ASSNLAVTGEAF

clone size: NA
V gene: TRBV30
CDR3 protein: AWSVQGNQPQH

clone size: NA
V gene: TRBV15
CDR3 protein: ATSMETGGDWNSPLH

clone size: once
V gene: TRBV5-1
CDR3 protein: ASSPLGALEETQY

clone size: NA
V gene: TRBV11-2
CDR3 protein: ASSLARVYEQY